The sample holds many counts of the clone carrying this TCR beta chain. Antigen: not known. This sample was taken from a study of T-cell reconstitution after alpha-beta-depleted transplantation in children. The authors prepared the TCRbeta library with unique molecular identifiers. From the PCR reads, TCRdb called clonotypes with MiXCR, one entry per CDR3 protein. The profile covers some 200,000 distinct CDR3 sequences, with approximately 6% appearing a single time and 4.5% taken by the ten largest. Trimming left V 3 bases short and J 9 bases short, with 16 bases between. There are 14 residues in the CDR3. CDR1 is KGHSH, CDR2 LQKENI, per germline. Study results and caveats: Counts and diversity of T cells one year after transplant came mostly from newly produced T cells. Some patients' high day-60 TCRbeta diversity was traced to surviving recipient T cells and thymic progenitors. Expanded graft clones numbering several hundred reportedly gave rise to alpha-beta T cells about two months after transplant.

The chain joins TRBV18 to TRBJ2-3; a possible D gene is TRBD1 (6 bases). This clonotype was sampled from a girl in the first two years of life with combined immunodeficiency, due to receive a stem cell transplant. This specimen was PBMCs, taken before TCRalphabeta/CD19-depleted stem cell transplant. The CDR3 DNA is TGTGCCAGCTCACCGCAGGGGATCAGGGAAACGCAGTATTTT. Translating it yields CASSPQGIRETQYF.